These T cell receptor beta chains were read from a single sample in a study of human T cells and chemical hapten exposure. TCRdb independently ran MiXCR on the RACE reads; one entry per CDR3 protein. This table has roughly 50,000 distinct CDR3 sequences, roughly 11% appearing once. This specimen was whole blood, taken in connection with sensitization to the hapten diphenylcyclopropenone (DPC). The source of these receptors is a woman aged 40 to 50 with alopecia areata. Some clones in this sample may be carry-over from other donors' samples. The CDR3 runs from the conserved cysteine through the conserved F or W. A D gene is named only where the DNA matches it firmly. A clone size is listed for some rows: how often the clone was seen (once, few, many), or a class if it is expanded.

>TRBJ1-1|many|TRBV18|.
CASSPIRDSNTEAFF
TGTGCCAGCTCACCAATCCGGGATTCGAACACTGAAGCTTTCTTT
>TRBJ1-5|few|TRBV20-1|.
CSAKDTTRVGGSNQPQHF
TGCAGTGCTAAAGATACCACACGGGTTGGGGGTAGCAATCAGCCCCAGCATTTT
>TRBJ1-5|many|TRBV28|.
CASNSWGDNQPQHF
TGTGCCAGCAATTCCTGGGGGGACAATCAGCCCCAGCATTTT
>TRBJ2-2|.|TRBV6-6|TRBD1
CASSLVGQGAEELFF
TGTGCCAGCAGTCTGGTGGGACAGGGGGCCGAGGAGCTGTTTTTT
>TRBJ2-5|few|TRBV2|TRBD2
CASWVRVAGSQETQYF
TGTGCCAGCTGGGTTAGAGTAGCGGGGTCCCAAGAGACCCAGTACTTC
>TRBJ2-2|.|TRBV3-1|.
CASSQDRGVPTGELFF
TGTGCCAGCAGCCAAGATCGGGGCGTTCCGACAGGGGAGCTGTTTTTT
>TRBJ2-6|.|TRBV4-1|TRBD1
CASSQNPRDRGTGANVLTF
TGCGCCAGCAGCCAAAATCCCCGGGACAGGGGGACTGGGGCCAACGTCCTGACTTTC
>TRBJ2-6|.|TRBV7-8|.
CASSLLASGANVLTF
TGTGCCAGCAGCTTACTGGCCTCTGGGGCCAACGTCCTGACTTTC
>TRBJ1-1|few|TRBV9|.
CASSDTGEMTEAFF
TGTGCCAGCAGCGATACAGGAGAGATGACTGAAGCTTTCTTT
>TRBJ2-1|few|TRBV7-8|TRBD2
CASSLVGGGGHNEQFF
TGTGCCAGCAGCTTAGTCGGCGGGGGGGGTCACAATGAGCAGTTCTTC
>TRBJ1-6|.|TRBV2|.
CASSRTDSLNSPLHF
TGTGCCAGCAGTCGGACGGACAGTCTCAATTCACCCCTCCACTTT
>TRBJ1-5|many|TRBV19|TRBD1
CASSTGTGGEPQHF
TGTGCCAGTAGTACAGGGACAGGGGGAGAGCCCCAGCATTTT
>TRBJ2-7|.|TRBV5-5|TRBD1
CASRATLGTASYEQYF
TGTGCCAGCAGGGCCACGCTCGGGACAGCCTCCTACGAGCAGTACTTC
>TRBJ2-1|few|TRBV28|TRBD1
CASSLWGQGSYNEQFF
TGTGCCAGCAGTTTATGGGGACAGGGCTCCTACAATGAGCAGTTCTTC
>TRBJ2-2|.|TRBV2|TRBD1
CASRDPDRADGELFF
TGTGCCAGCAGGGATCCAGACAGGGCGGACGGGGAGCTGTTTTTT
>TRBJ2-1|few|TRBV6-2/TRBV6-3|.
CASSNNEQFF
TGTGCCAGCAGTAACAATGAGCAGTTCTTC
>TRBJ2-5|many|TRBV12-3/TRBV12-4|.
CASTRAGSETQYF
TGTGCCAGCACTCGGGCCGGTTCCGAGACCCAGTACTTC
>TRBJ2-7|few|TRBV18|.
CASSVDSYSYEQYF
TGTGCCAGCTCGGTGGACAGCTACTCCTACGAGCAGTACTTC
>TRBJ2-7|few|TRBV5-1|.
CASTPSGGGRGEQYF
TGCGCCAGCACTCCCTCCGGGGGCGGTCGAGGGGAGCAGTACTTC
>TRBJ2-5|few|TRBV7-2|.
CASSSPGSLGETQYF
TGTGCCAGCAGCTCCCCCGGATCGCTTGGGGAGACCCAGTACTTC
>TRBJ1-1|many|TRBV29-1|.
CSVENLRNTEAFF
TGCAGCGTTGAAAACCTCCGGAACACTGAAGCTTTCTTT
>TRBJ2-2|.|TRBV12-2|.
CASRWPGTQNTGELFF
TGTGCAAGTCGCTGGCCCGGGACACAGAACACCGGGGAGCTGTTTTTT
>TRBJ1-5|.|TRBV4-3|TRBD1
CASSQEPGQGLQPQHF
TGCGCCAGCAGCCAAGAACCCGGACAGGGGTTGCAGCCCCAGCATTTT
>TRBJ1-1|many|TRBV6-2/TRBV6-3|TRBD1
CASSYGDRGIEAFF
TGTGCCAGCAGTTACGGTGACAGGGGTATTGAAGCTTTCTTT
>TRBJ1-1|.|TRBV20-1|.
CSAKGSGESTEAFF
TGCAGTGCTAAGGGCTCAGGGGAGAGCACTGAAGCTTTCTTT
>TRBJ2-1|many|TRBV29-1|.
CSVVLGSVYNEQFF
TGCAGCGTTGTTCTCGGGAGCGTGTACAATGAGCAGTTCTTC
>TRBJ2-7|many|TRBV5-6|.
CASSGLTAWITDEQYF
TGTGCCAGCAGCGGACTGACAGCTTGGATTACGGACGAGCAGTACTTC
>TRBJ2-7|few|TRBV14|.
CASTRSFGSEQYF
TGTGCCAGCACCCGATCGTTCGGGAGCGAGCAGTACTTC
>TRBJ2-1|.|TRBV29-1|.
CSAGVNNEQFF
TGCAGCGCCGGGGTAAACAATGAGCAGTTCTTC
>TRBJ2-2|many|TRBV29-1|.
CSARTPGQRTGELFF
TGCAGCGCCCGAACTCCGGGACAAAGAACCGGGGAGCTGTTTTTT
>TRBJ2-2|many|TRBV9|.
CASSVAARWTGELFF
TGTGCCAGCAGCGTAGCGGCTCGTTGGACCGGGGAGCTGTTTTTT
>TRBJ2-2|few|TRBV12-3/TRBV12-4|TRBD2
CASSPRLAANTGELFF
TGTGCCAGCAGTCCGCGACTAGCGGCGAACACCGGGGAGCTGTTTTTT
>TRBJ2-1|.|TRBV19|.
CAVGGGSSDNEQFF
TGTGCGGTTGGTGGAGGGAGCTCGGACAATGAGCAGTTCTTC
>TRBJ1-5|.|TRBV12-3/TRBV12-4|.
CASSLRQEGQPQHF
TGTGCCAGCAGTCTTCGACAGGAAGGTCAGCCCCAGCATTTT
>TRBJ1-5|few|TRBV28|.
CASSFSTGLRPQHF
TGTGCCAGCAGTTTCTCGACAGGCCTACGGCCCCAGCATTTT
>TRBJ2-1|many|TRBV7-3|TRBD2
CASSVAGGPIENEQFF
TGTGCCAGCAGCGTAGCGGGAGGGCCGATCGAGAATGAGCAGTTCTTC
>TRBJ1-2|.|TRBV29-1|.
CSVDSYGYTF
TGCAGCGTTGACAGCTATGGCTACACCTTC
>TRBJ2-1|.|TRBV10-3|.
CAISDSRSTREQFF
TGTGCCATCAGTGACTCCCGCTCCACGCGTGAGCAGTTCTTC
>TRBJ2-5|.|TRBV10-3|TRBD2
CAIRGGLAGDETQYF
TGTGCCATCAGGGGAGGACTAGCGGGAGATGAGACCCAGTACTTC
>TRBJ1-1|.|TRBV14|.
CASSQQTNTEAFF
TGTGCCAGCAGCCAACAGACTAACACTGAAGCTTTCTTT
>TRBJ2-7|.|TRBV19|.
CASSLTESFEQYF
TGTGCCAGTAGTCTCACGGAGTCCTTCGAGCAGTACTTC
>TRBJ2-2|many|TRBV11-3|TRBD1
CASSLELGQKNTGELFF
TGTGCCAGCAGCTTAGAGTTGGGACAGAAAAACACCGGGGAGCTGTTTTTT
>TRBJ2-4|.|TRBV5-5|.
CASSLTVAKNIQYF
TGTGCCAGCAGCCTAACTGTAGCCAAAAACATTCAGTACTTC
>TRBJ2-2|few|TRBV4-1|.
CASSPGTQNTGELFF
TGCGCCAGCAGCCCAGGAACCCAGAACACCGGGGAGCTGTTTTTT
>TRBJ2-2|many|TRBV29-1|TRBD2
CSVLAGSGTGELFF
TGCAGCGTTCTAGCGGGAAGTGGGACCGGGGAGCTGTTTTTT
>TRBJ2-1|.|TRBV11-2|TRBD2
CASSSGTSGVRNEQFF
TGTGCCAGCAGCTCGGGGACTAGCGGGGTGAGGAATGAGCAGTTCTTC
>TRBJ2-2|.|TRBV5-1|.
CASSWSTTGYANTGELFF
TGCGCCAGCAGCTGGTCAACTACAGGATACGCGAACACCGGGGAGCTGTTTTTT
>TRBJ1-1|.|TRBV3-1|.
CASSQDPNSYTEAFF
TGTGCCAGCAGCCAAGATCCCAACTCGTACACTGAAGCTTTCTTT
>TRBJ2-3|many|TRBV6-2/TRBV6-3|TRBD2
CASRLAATDTQYF
TGTGCCAGCAGACTAGCGGCCACAGATACGCAGTATTTT
>TRBJ1-2|few|TRBV6-5|TRBD1
CASTPRDRGGYTF
TGTGCCAGCACCCCTAGGGACAGGGGAGGCTACACCTTC
>TRBJ1-1|.|TRBV11-2|.
CASSLRWEGIKDTEAFF
TGTGCCAGCAGCTTAAGGTGGGAAGGGATTAAGGACACTGAAGCTTTCTTT
>TRBJ2-7|.|TRBV7-3|.
CASSYHGGTEQYF
TGTGCCAGCAGCTACCACGGTGGTACCGAGCAGTACTTC
>TRBJ2-6|few|TRBV2|TRBD1
CASWGTGLSGANVLTF
TGTGCCAGCTGGGGGACAGGGCTCTCTGGGGCCAACGTCCTGACTTTC
>TRBJ2-7|many|TRBV12-3/TRBV12-4|TRBD2
CASRHPAGGRYEQYF
TGTGCCAGCAGACACCCAGCGGGGGGCCGCTACGAGCAGTACTTC
>TRBJ2-7|.|TRBV28|.
CASSPWYEQCF
TGTGCCAGCAGTCCCTGGTACGAGCAGTGCTTC
>TRBJ2-5|few|TRBV7-3|.
CASSTGAWETQYF
TGTGCCAGCAGTACCGGGGCTTGGGAGACCCAGTACTTC
>TRBJ2-2|many|TRBV2|.
CASRGGQSNTGELFF
TGTGCCAGCAGGGGGGGACAGTCGAACACCGGGGAGCTGTTTTTT
>TRBJ1-6|few|TRBV7-6|.
CASSLGQNNSPLHF
TGTGCCAGCAGCTTAGGTCAGAATAATTCACCCCTCCACTTT